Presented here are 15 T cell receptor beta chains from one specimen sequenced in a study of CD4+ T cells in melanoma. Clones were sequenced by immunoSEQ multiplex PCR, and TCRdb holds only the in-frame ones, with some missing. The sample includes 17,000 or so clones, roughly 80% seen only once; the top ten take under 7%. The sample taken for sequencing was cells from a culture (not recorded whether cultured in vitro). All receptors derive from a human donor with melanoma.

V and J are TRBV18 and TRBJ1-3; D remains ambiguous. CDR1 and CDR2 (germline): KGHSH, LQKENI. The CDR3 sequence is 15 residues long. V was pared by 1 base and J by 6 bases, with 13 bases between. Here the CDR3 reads CASSPRAFGLNTIYF. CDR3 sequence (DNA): TGTGCCAGCTCACCACGGGCGTTTGGGTTAAACACCATATATTTT.

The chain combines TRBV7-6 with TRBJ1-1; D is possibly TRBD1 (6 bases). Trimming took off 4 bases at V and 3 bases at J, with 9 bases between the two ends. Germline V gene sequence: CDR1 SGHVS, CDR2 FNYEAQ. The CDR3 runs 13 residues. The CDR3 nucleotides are TGTGCCAGCAGCTCACAGGGCTACACTGAAGCTTTCTTT. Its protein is CASSSQGYTEAFF.

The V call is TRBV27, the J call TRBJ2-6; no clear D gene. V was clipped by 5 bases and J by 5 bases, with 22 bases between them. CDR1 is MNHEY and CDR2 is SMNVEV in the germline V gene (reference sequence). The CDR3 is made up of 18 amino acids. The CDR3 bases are TGTGCCAGCAGTAAGTCTTACTGGCTACAAAGTCGGGCCAACGTCCTGACTTTC. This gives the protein CASSKSYWLQSRANVLTF.

The CDR3 region has the DNA TGTGCCAGCTCACTGGGACAGACGAACACTGAAGCTTTCTTT. Protein: CASSLGQTNTEAFF. The rearrangement joins TRBV18 to TRBJ1-1, with TRBD1 identical over 7 bases. The germline CDR1 and CDR2 sequences are KGHSH and LQKENI. The V segment lost 4 bases and the J segment 1 base; nucleotides outside the gene matches: 3. This CDR3 spans 14 amino acids.

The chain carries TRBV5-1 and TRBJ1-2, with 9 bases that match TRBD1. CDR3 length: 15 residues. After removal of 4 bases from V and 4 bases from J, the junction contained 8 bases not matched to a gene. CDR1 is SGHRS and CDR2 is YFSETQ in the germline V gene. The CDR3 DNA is TGCGCCAGCAGCACGGACAGGGGTGAAATCTATGGCTACACCTTC. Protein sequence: CASSTDRGEIYGYTF.

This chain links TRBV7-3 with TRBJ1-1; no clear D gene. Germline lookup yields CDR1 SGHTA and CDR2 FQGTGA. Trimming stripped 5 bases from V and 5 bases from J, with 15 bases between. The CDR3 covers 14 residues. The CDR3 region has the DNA TGTGCCAGCAGCCCAGATGGAGACCGGACTGAAGCTTTCTTT. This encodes CASSPDGDRTEAFF.

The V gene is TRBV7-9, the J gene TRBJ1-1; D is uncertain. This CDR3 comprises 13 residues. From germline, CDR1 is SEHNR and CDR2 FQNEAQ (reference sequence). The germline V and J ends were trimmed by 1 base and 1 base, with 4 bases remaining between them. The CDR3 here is CASSLGRNTEAFF. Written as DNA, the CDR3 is TGTGCCAGCAGCTTAGGTAGGAACACTGAAGCTTTCTTT. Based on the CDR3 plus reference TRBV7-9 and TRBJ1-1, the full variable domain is DTGVSQNPRHKITKRGQNVTFRCDPISEHNRLYWYRQTLGQGPEFLTYFQNEAQLEKSRLLSDRFSAERPKGSFSTLEIQRTEQGDSAMYLCASSLGRNTEAFFGQGTRLTVV.

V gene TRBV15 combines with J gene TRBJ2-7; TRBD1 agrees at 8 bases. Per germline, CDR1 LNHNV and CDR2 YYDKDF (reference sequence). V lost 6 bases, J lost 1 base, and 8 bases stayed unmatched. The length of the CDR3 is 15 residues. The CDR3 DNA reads TGTGCCACCAGTTCAGATCGACAGGGGTCCTACGAGCAGTACTTC. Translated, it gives CATSSDRQGSYEQYF.

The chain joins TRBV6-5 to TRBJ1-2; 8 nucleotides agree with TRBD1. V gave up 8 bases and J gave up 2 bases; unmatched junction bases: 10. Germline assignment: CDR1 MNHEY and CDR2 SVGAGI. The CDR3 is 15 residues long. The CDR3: CASGPTGVRNYGYTF. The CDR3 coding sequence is TGTGCCAGCGGACCGACAGGGGTACGGAACTATGGCTACACCTTC.

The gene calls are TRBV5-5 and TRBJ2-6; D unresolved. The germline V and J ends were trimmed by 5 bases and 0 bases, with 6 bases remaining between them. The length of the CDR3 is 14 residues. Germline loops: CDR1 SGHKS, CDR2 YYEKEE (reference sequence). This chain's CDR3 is CASRGVSGANVLTF. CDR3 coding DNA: TGTGCCAGCAGGGGTGTCTCTGGGGCCAACGTCCTGACTTTC.

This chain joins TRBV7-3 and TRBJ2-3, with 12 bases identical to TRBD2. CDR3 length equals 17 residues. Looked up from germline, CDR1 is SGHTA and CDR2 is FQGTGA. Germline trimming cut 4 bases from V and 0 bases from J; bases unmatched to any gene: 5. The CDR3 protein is CASSYTSGGRSTDTQYF. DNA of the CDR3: TGTGCCAGCAGCTACACTAGCGGGGGGCGTAGCACAGATACGCAGTATTTT. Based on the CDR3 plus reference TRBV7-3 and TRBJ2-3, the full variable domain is GAGVSQTPSNKVTEKGKYVELRCDPISGHTALYWYRQSLGQGPEFLIYFQGTGAADDSGLPNDRFFAVRPEGSVSTLKIQRTERGDSAVYLCASSYTSGGRSTDTQYFGPGTRLTVL.

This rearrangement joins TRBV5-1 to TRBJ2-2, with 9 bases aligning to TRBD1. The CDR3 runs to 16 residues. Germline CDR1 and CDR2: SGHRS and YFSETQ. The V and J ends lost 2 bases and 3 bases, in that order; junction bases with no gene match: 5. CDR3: CASSLYRGPYTGELFF. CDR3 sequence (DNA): TGCGCCAGCAGCTTATACAGGGGGCCTTACACCGGGGAGCTGTTTTTT.

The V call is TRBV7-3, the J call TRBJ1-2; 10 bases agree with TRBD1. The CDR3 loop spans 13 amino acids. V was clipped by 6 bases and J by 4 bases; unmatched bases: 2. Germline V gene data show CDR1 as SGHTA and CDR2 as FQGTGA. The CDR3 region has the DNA TGTGCCAGCAGTAGGACAGGGGGCTATGGCTACACCTTC. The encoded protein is CASSRTGGYGYTF.

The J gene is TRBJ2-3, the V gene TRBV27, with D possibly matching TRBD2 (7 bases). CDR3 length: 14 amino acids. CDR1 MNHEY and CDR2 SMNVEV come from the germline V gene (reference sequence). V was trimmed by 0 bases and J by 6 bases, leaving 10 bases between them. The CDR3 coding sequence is TGTGCCAGCAGTTTATCCGGGGGGCGGGATACGCAGTATTTT. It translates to CASSLSGGRDTQYF.

CDR3 in amino acids: CASSLGLSGTGELFF. The DNA for the CDR3 is TGTGCCAGTAGTCTGGGGCTTTCGGGCACCGGGGAGCTGTTTTTT. The gene calls are TRBV19 and TRBJ2-2, with D perhaps TRBD1 (5 bases). The CDR3 consists of 15 residues. In germline, CDR1 is LNHDA, CDR2 SQIVND (reference sequence). V was clipped by 5 bases and J by 4 bases, with 14 bases between them.